A single sample gave rise to the 10 T cell receptor beta chains below, sequenced in a study of T cells in Graves' hyperthyroidism and ophthalmopathy. There were TCR beta CDR3 regions amplified from RNA transcripts. Carried out on the TCR CDR3, a first-round RT-PCR used the HTBI primer set. TCRdb independently ran MiXCR on the multiplex PCR reads; one entry per CDR3 protein. The sample includes over 500,000 distinct CDR3 sequences, roughly 15% of them seen just once. The specimen sequenced was blood. The receptors stem from a woman aged 40 to 49 with Graves' hyperthyroidism.

This clonotype was found many times. V is TRBV5-1 and J is TRBJ1-2; D is unclear. Per germline, CDR1 SGHRS and CDR2 YFSETQ. The CDR3 spans 16 residues. V lost 1 base to trimming and J lost 3 bases, with 16 bases between them. The CDR3 coding sequence is TGCGCCAGCAGCTTGCTCGCGGCAGGCGATGACTATGGCTACACCTTC. Its protein is CASSLLAAGDDYGYTF.

The genes are TRBV20-1 and TRBJ2-7; D is unresolved. The CDR3 length is 14 residues. Trimming took off 3 bases at V and 0 bases at J, with 12 bases between the two ends. Germline CDR1 is DFQATT and CDR2 is SNEGSKA (reference sequence). The CDR3 here is CSASPRDTSYEQYF. The CDR3 coding sequence is TGCAGTGCTAGTCCTCGAGACACCTCCTACGAGCAGTACTTC.

This clonotype was picked up many times. The V gene is TRBV2, the J gene TRBJ2-7, with 11 bases that match TRBD2. Germline CDR1 SNHLY, CDR2 FYNNEI. V shed 10 bases, J shed 2 bases, and the junction held 4 bases outside the gene matches. The CDR3 sequence is 13 residues long. Here the CDR3 reads CAIRLAGTYEQYF. DNA of the CDR3: TGTGCCATCAGACTAGCGGGAACCTACGAGCAGTACTTC. The whole variable domain, filled in from reference TRBV2 and TRBJ2-7, reads EPEVTQTPSHQVTQMGQEVILRCVPISNHLYFYWYRQILGQKVEFLVSFYNNEISEKSEIFDDQFSVERPDGSNFTLKIRSTKLEDSAMYFCAIRLAGTYEQYFGPGTRLTVT.

This clonotype was picked up many times. V usage is TRBV28 and J usage is TRBJ1-2; tentatively, D is TRBD1 (6 bases). Germline V gene sequence: CDR1 MDHEN, CDR2 SYDVKM. With 5 bases removed from V and 3 bases from J, the gap between germline ends came to 19 bases. The CDR3 totals 16 residues. In nucleotides, the CDR3 is TGTGCCAGCAGTAAATACAGGGTTACCGAGGACTATGGCTACACCTTC. Translation: CASSKYRVTEDYGYTF.

This clonotype was seen repeatedly, ten times or more. The V gene is TRBV4-1, the J gene TRBJ2-3; D is perhaps TRBD1 or TRBD2 (5 bases each). Germline CDR1 MGHRA, CDR2 YSYEKL. This CDR3 contains 15 residues. V shed 5 bases and J shed 0 bases, with 12 bases lying between them. The CDR3: CASSNGAASTDTQYF. The CDR3 DNA follows: TGCGCCAGCAGCAACGGGGCGGCTAGCACAGATACGCAGTATTTT.

Many counts were recorded for this clonotype. The CDR3 sequence: CASSLRGYEQYF. CDR3 sequence (DNA): TGTGCCAGCAGTTTACGCGGCTACGAGCAGTACTTC. The chain employs TRBV12-3 or TRBV12-4 and TRBJ2-7, with D unclear. The CDR3 runs 12 residues. The germline V and J ends were trimmed by 2 bases and 3 bases, with 5 bases remaining between them.

In DNA form, the CDR3 reads TGTGCCAGCAGCGCCGGAGGGGGGCAGACCTATGGCTACACCTTC. Amino acids: CASSAGGGQTYGYTF. The chain uses TRBV9 and TRBJ1-2, with D possibly TRBD1 on 6 matching bases. The CDR3 runs 15 residues. Germline V gene lookup returns CDR1 SGDLS and CDR2 YYNGEE. Trimming removed 3 bases at V and 4 bases at J, with 16 bases between.

This clonotype was seen ten or more times. The rearrangement joins TRBV5-1 to TRBJ2-7; maybe TRBD2 (5 bases). This CDR3 is built from 14 residues. The V and J ends lost 2 bases and 5 bases respectively, with 14 bases between them. The germline V gene encodes CDR1 SGHRS and CDR2 YFSETQ. CDR3 bases: TGCGCCAGCAGCTTACTAGGCCATCTTAACGAGCAGTACTTC. Amino acids: CASSLLGHLNEQYF.

This clonotype was recorded at least ten times. CDR3 DNA: TGTGCCAGCAGCCTGGACCGGACAGGGAATATCTACGAGCAGTACTTC. It translates to CASSLDRTGNIYEQYF. The chain couples TRBV6-1 to TRBJ2-7, with TRBD1 matching 8 bases. The CDR3 totals 16 residues. Per the germline V gene, CDR1 is MNHNS and CDR2 is SASEGT. The junction had 13 bases not matched to a gene; V was cut back by 6 bases and J by 3 bases.

CDR3 sequence (DNA): TGCAGTGCTACTAGGCAGGACGTAGCCAAAAACATTCAGTACTTC. It translates to CSATRQDVAKNIQYF. The chain employs TRBV20-1 and TRBJ2-4; the D is unclear. Germline values: CDR1 DFQATT, CDR2 SNEGSKA (reference sequence). The CDR3 totals 15 residues. With 4 bases removed from V and 0 bases from J, the gap between germline ends came to 13 bases.